Listed below are T cell receptor beta chains from one sample, sequenced in a study of T cells in Graves' hyperthyroidism and ophthalmopathy. TCRdb analysed the multiplex PCR reads with MiXCR anew, one entry per CDR3 protein. The data hold 80,000 to 100,000 distinct CDR3 sequences, with 35% to 50% observed a single time. The sample was peripheral blood or thyroid tissue (not recorded which). These receptors were taken from a woman in her twenties or thirties with Graves' hyperthyroidism. Each CDR3 is given with its conserved first and last residue. Each record gives: J gene, V gene, clone size, D gene, CDR3 DNA, CDR3 protein. D genes are given only for firm matches. Not every row has a clone size; where given, it reads once, few, many or a size class.

j_call: TRBJ1-2
v_call: TRBV5-1
clone_size: once
d_call: NA
cdr3_nt: TGCGCCAGCAGCTTAGCAGGACAGTACCATAGCTACACCTTC
cdr3_aa: CASSLAGQYHSYTF

j_call: TRBJ2-7
v_call: TRBV7-9
clone_size: NA
d_call: NA
cdr3_nt: TGTGCCAGCAGTCCAGGGGCAGCCCTCCATGACTTC
cdr3_aa: CASSPGAALHDF

j_call: TRBJ2-7
v_call: TRBV9
clone_size: many
d_call: NA
cdr3_nt: TGTGCCAGCAGCGTAGGACAGACTACCATCTACGAGCAGTACTTC
cdr3_aa: CASSVGQTTIYEQYF

j_call: TRBJ2-5
v_call: TRBV20-1
clone_size: NA
d_call: TRBD2
cdr3_nt: TGCAGTGCTAGCGGACTAGCGGGAGGAGAGACCCAGTACTTC
cdr3_aa: CSASGLAGGETQYF

j_call: TRBJ2-2
v_call: TRBV10-2
clone_size: once
d_call: TRBD2
cdr3_nt: TGCGCCAGAAAAGCGGGAGACAACACCGGGGAGCTGTTTTTT
cdr3_aa: CARKAGDNTGELFF

j_call: TRBJ1-4
v_call: TRBV28
clone_size: NA
d_call: TRBD1
cdr3_nt: TGTGCCAGCAGTTTTTACAGGGGACGGGGAAAACTGTTTTTC
cdr3_aa: CASSFYRGRGKLFF

j_call: TRBJ1-5
v_call: TRBV6-1
clone_size: many
d_call: NA
cdr3_nt: TGTGCCAGCAGTGAAGACCCAGGTTATAGCAATCAGCCCCAGCATTTT
cdr3_aa: CASSEDPGYSNQPQHF

j_call: TRBJ1-2
v_call: TRBV10-3
clone_size: once
d_call: NA
cdr3_nt: TGTGCCACCCTCACGGCAGGCAGGGGCTACGGCTACACCTTC
cdr3_aa: CATLTAGRGYGYTF

j_call: TRBJ1-6
v_call: TRBV16
clone_size: NA
d_call: NA
cdr3_nt: TGTGCCAGCAGCCAAGATGGACATAATAATTCACCCCTCCACTTT
cdr3_aa: CASSQDGHNNSPLHF

j_call: TRBJ1-5
v_call: TRBV27
clone_size: many
d_call: NA
cdr3_nt: TGTGCCAGCAGTTTCAGTAGGGCCCTTAGCAATCAGCCCCAGCATTTT
cdr3_aa: CASSFSRALSNQPQHF

j_call: TRBJ2-3
v_call: TRBV7-9
clone_size: NA
d_call: NA
cdr3_nt: TGTGCCAGCAGCTCCACAGGGGGGGGCACGCAGTATTTT
cdr3_aa: CASSSTGGGTQYF

j_call: TRBJ2-7
v_call: TRBV5-5
clone_size: many
d_call: NA
cdr3_nt: TGTGCCAGCAGCGGGGGTTTCGAGTGGTTATACGAGCAGTACTTC
cdr3_aa: CASSGGFEWLYEQYF